These 8 T cell receptor beta chains came from one sample sequenced in a study of blood T cell repertoires in COVID-19. Only in-frame clones appear in the TCRdb table, and some are missing; sequencing was by immunoSEQ multiplex PCR. This sample yields around 100,000 clones, of which about 90% are seen a single time; 3.1% belongs to the top ten. Sequenced input: peripheral blood. The receptors here all came from a man aged 45-65 years in a cohort sampled during active COVID-19.

The rearrangement links TRBV4-1 to TRBJ2-5; 12 bases match TRBD2. Losses at the gene ends were 0 bases for V and 2 bases for J; bases not matched to a gene: 4. Germline values: CDR1 MGHRA, CDR2 YSYEKL. The CDR3 sequence is 17 residues long. The CDR3 coding sequence is TGCGCCAGCAGCCAAGAGGGGCTAGCGGGGGGGCAAGAGACCCAGTACTTC. Its translation is CASSQEGLAGGQETQYF.

V usage is TRBV3-1 (or the pseudogene TRBV3-2) and J usage is TRBJ2-2, with TRBD2 as a possible D gene (7 bases). Germline V gives CDR1 LGHDT, CDR2 YNNKEL (reference sequence). This CDR3 is built from 15 residues. V was cut by 0 bases and J by 6 bases, with 11 bases left in between. In DNA, the CDR3 is TGTGCCAGCAGCCAAGATTTAGGGGGGGCCGGGGAGCTGTTTTTT. It encodes CASSQDLGGAGELFF.

The gene calls are TRBV5-1 and TRBJ1-6; possibly TRBD1 for D (6 bases). Trimming removed 0 bases from V and 7 bases from J, with 11 bases in between. The CDR3 is 15 residues long. The germline gives CDR1 SGHRS, CDR2 YFSETQ. For the CDR3, the DNA is TGCGCCAGCAGCTTGGAAGGGGACACCAATTCACCCCTCCACTTT. Amino acid sequence: CASSLEGDTNSPLHF.

This sequence joins TRBV5-6 and TRBJ2-5; perhaps TRBD2 as D (7 bases). This CDR3 comprises 15 residues. V lost 3 bases to trimming and J lost 1 base, with 13 bases between them. Germline-derived CDR1 and CDR2 are SGHDT and YYEEEE. CDR3 nucleotide sequence: TGTGCCAGCAGCTCCATAGGGGGGGCCCAAGAGACCCAGTACTTC. Translation gives CASSSIGGAQETQYF.

The V and J genes are TRBV10-3 and TRBJ2-6; weak D call: TRBD2 (6 bases). V lost 10 bases to trimming and J lost 4 bases, with 14 bases between them. Germline CDR1 and CDR2: ENHRY and SYGVKD. The CDR3 is made up of 14 amino acids. This chain's CDR3 is CATIGGVGANVLTF. The CDR3 nucleotides read TGTGCCACTATCGGCGGGGTCGGGGCCAACGTCCTGACTTTC.

This clone has more than one count but fewer than ten. This chain joins TRBV27 and TRBJ2-4; 7 positions match TRBD1. This CDR3 comprises 13 residues. Germline V gene data show CDR1 as MNHEY and CDR2 as SMNVEV (reference sequence). V was clipped by 6 bases and J by 4 bases; unmatched bases: 3. This CDR3 is CASSLRGKNIQYF. Here the CDR3 DNA reads TGTGCCAGCAGCCTCAGGGGGAAAAACATTCAGTACTTC.

The V and J genes are TRBV7-2 and TRBJ1-2; the match to TRBD1 covers 10 bases. After removal of 5 bases from V and 2 bases from J, the junction contained 5 bases not matched to a gene. The CDR3 length is 15 residues. The germline CDR1 and CDR2 sequences are SGHTA and FQGNSA. The CDR3 DNA follows: TGTGCCAGCAGCCCCCGGACAGGGGGAAACTATGGCTACACCTTC. This encodes CASSPRTGGNYGYTF.

V is TRBV6-5 and J is TRBJ1-4; no firm D call. V was trimmed by 8 bases and J by 3 bases, leaving 7 bases between them. This CDR3 has 12 amino acids. The germline gives CDR1 MNHEY, CDR2 SVGAGI. The CDR3 sequence: CASGESNEKLFF. The CDR3 coding sequence is TGTGCCAGCGGGGAGTCTAATGAAAAACTGTTTTTT.